This T cell receptor (beta chain) was captured in a study of T cells in Graves' hyperthyroidism and ophthalmopathy. Under 3 months was the duration of disease in ophthalmopathy patients, who also had a Clinical Activity Score of at least 3 and a NOSPECS grade of at least 4. Clinical symptoms, serum thyroxine, TRAb, thyroid ultrasound and orbital computed tomography informed diagnoses. Trimming took off 1 base at V and 7 bases at J, with 13 bases between the two ends. Looked up from germline, CDR1 is MDHEN and CDR2 is SYDVKM. CDR3 length equals 15 residues. What was amplified from RNA transcripts were TCR beta CDR3 regions. The HTBI primer set was used in a first-round RT-PCR of the TCR CDR3. Each CDR3 protein gets one entry after TCRdb re-called the multiplex PCR reads with MiXCR. The sample has 400,000 to 550,000 distinct CDR3 sequences; roughly 25% are singletons.

This receptor was identified in a woman aged 25 to 39 with Graves' ophthalmopathy. Sequenced input: blood. V gene TRBV28 combines with J gene TRBJ2-2; a weak D match, TRBD1 (6 bases). The CDR3 region is CASSLFRRGRGELFF. The CDR3 DNA sequence: TGTGCCAGCAGTTTATTCCGCAGGGGTCGCGGGGAGCTGTTTTTT.